Following are 31 T cell receptor beta chains from one sample sequenced in a study of cytomegalovirus exposure and HLA in healthy donors. The PCR was carried out with 60 Vbeta primers and 13 Jbeta primers. The method was immunoSEQ multiplex PCR; TCRdb's version includes in-frame clones alone and lacks a portion of them. The table has around 140,000 clones, around 86% seen once. The sequencing sample was made of PBMCs. These receptors were collected from a woman younger than 45 in good health and CMV-seronegative.

This clone was counted a few times. The chain carries TRBV2 and TRBJ2-5; D is uncertain. The CDR3 runs 15 residues. V was trimmed by 8 bases and J by 5 bases, leaving 21 bases between them. Germline CDR1 and CDR2: SNHLY and FYNNEI. The CDR3, as DNA: TGTGCCAGCCGGTACCGTTCTTCGGTCGGGGAGACCCAGTACTTC. It translates to CASRYRSSVGETQYF. The whole variable domain, remainder taken from reference TRBV2 and TRBJ2-5, is EPEVTQTPSHQVTQMGQEVILRCVPISNHLYFYWYRQILGQKVEFLVSFYNNEISEKSEIFDDQFSVERPDGSNFTLKIRSTKLEDSAMYFCASRYRSSVGETQYFGPGTRLLVL.

The chain recombines TRBV14 with TRBJ2-3; D uncertain. Trimming shortened V by 5 bases and J by 3 bases, and 9 bases separated the two germline ends. The CDR3 has 13 residues. Germline V lookup: CDR1 SGHDN, CDR2 FVKESK. The CDR3 region has the DNA TGTGCCAGCAGCACTCCGTTTACAGATACGCAGTATTTT. This translates into CASSTPFTDTQYF.

This clone has only one observation. The chain combines TRBV5-1 with TRBJ1-2, with D possibly matching TRBD1 (5 bases). V lost 4 bases and J 2 bases, leaving 18 bases between the germline ends. Germline CDR1 SGHRS, CDR2 YFSETQ. The CDR3 covers 16 residues. CDR3 in DNA: TGCGCCAGCAGCCCCCTCAGGGCACTTTCGAACTATGGCTACACCTTC. It yields the protein CASSPLRALSNYGYTF.

V gene TRBV2 combines with J gene TRBJ2-5; tentatively, D is TRBD2 (5 bases). The CDR3 runs 15 residues. CDR1 is SNHLY, CDR2 FYNNEI, per germline. The V end was cut by 5 bases, the J end by 5 bases, with 18 bases between. The CDR3 DNA follows: TGTGCCAGCAGTCTCGCCGGGATCCAGAGGGAGACCCAGTACTTC. This encodes CASSLAGIQRETQYF.

This clone turned up a few times. CDR3 in amino acids: CAISEIQNTEAFF. The CDR3 DNA reads TGTGCCATCAGTGAAATCCAGAACACTGAAGCTTTCTTT. The rearrangement uses TRBV10-3 and TRBJ1-1; D call uncertain. Trimming stripped 3 bases from V and 1 base from J, with 6 bases between. The CDR3 is 13 amino acids. The germline V gene encodes CDR1 ENHRY and CDR2 SYGVKD.

V is TRBV4-3 and J is TRBJ1-4; 8 nucleotides line up with TRBD1. Germline trimming cut 1 base from V and 8 bases from J; bases unmatched to any gene: 6. Germline V gives CDR1 LGHNA, CDR2 YSLEER. The CDR3 length is 15 residues. CDR3 loop: CASSQGTGWEEKLFF. The DNA for the CDR3 is TGCGCCAGCAGCCAAGGGACAGGGTGGGAGGAAAAACTGTTTTTT.

This clone has only one observation. The chain recombines TRBV6-5 with TRBJ1-2; D remains ambiguous. Deletions cut 5 bases from V and 2 bases from J, with 9 bases between. The CDR3 loop spans 13 amino acids. Germline-derived CDR1 and CDR2 are MNHEY and SVGAGI. The CDR3 DNA reads as TGTGCCAGCAGTGAAACAGCCAACTATGGCTACACCTTC. Its protein is CASSETANYGYTF.

The chain joins TRBV5-1 to TRBJ2-3; the match to TRBD2 covers 8 bases. Trimming took 5 bases from V and 0 from J; bases not matched to a gene: 8. This CDR3 has 16 amino acids. Germline CDR1 is SGHRS and CDR2 is YFSETQ. The CDR3 is CASRKGLAGSTDTQYF. For the CDR3, the DNA is TGCGCCAGCAGAAAAGGGTTAGCGGGGAGCACAGATACGCAGTATTTT.

V is TRBV6-5 and J is TRBJ1-1; 7 bases are shared with TRBD1. Trimming at V came to 6 bases and at J to 8 bases, leaving 6 bases not matched to a gene. CDR1 MNHEY and CDR2 SVGAGI come from the germline V gene. The CDR3 loop spans 12 amino acids. The CDR3 nucleotides are TGTGCCAGCAGCAGGACAGGAAACGAAGCTTTCTTT. Amino acid sequence: CASSRTGNEAFF.

V gene TRBV19 combines with J gene TRBJ1-3; D remains ambiguous. There are 18 residues in the CDR3. V shed 3 bases and J shed 1 base, with 19 bases lying between them. Germline CDR1 and CDR2: LNHDA and SQIVND (reference sequence). In DNA, the CDR3 is TGTGCCAGTAGTATCATGGCAGGCCCCTCGGGGTCTGGAAACACCATATATTTT. This gives the protein CASSIMAGPSGSGNTIYF.

This rearrangement joins TRBV7-2 to TRBJ1-6; possibly TRBD1 for D (5 bases). Trimming cost V 6 bases and J 13 bases, with 13 bases left between them. This CDR3 contains 12 residues. CDR1 and CDR2 (germline): SGHTA, FQGNSA. The CDR3 protein is CASSEAGVPLHF. The CDR3 DNA reads TGTGCCAGCAGTGAAGCGGGGGTTCCCCTCCACTTT. The full variable domain, completed using reference TRBV7-2 and TRBJ1-6, is GAGVSQSPSNKVTEKGKDVELRCDPISGHTALYWYRQSLGQGLEFLIYFQGNSAPDKSGLPSDRFSAERTGGSVSTLTIQRTQQEDSAVYLCASSEAGVPLHFGNGTRLTVT.

With respect to this clone: Other DNA sequences in this specimen translate into the identical CDR3. V is TRBV30 and J is TRBJ1-5, with D maybe TRBD1 (5 bases). Trimming removed 3 bases from V and 0 bases from J, with 6 bases in between. The V gene's germline CDR1 is GTSNPN and CDR2 SVGIG (reference sequence). The CDR3 has 13 amino acids. CDR3 loop: CAWSGGSNQPQHF. CDR3 bases: TGTGCCTGGAGCGGGGGTAGCAATCAGCCCCAGCATTTT.

V usage is TRBV5-1 and J usage is TRBJ1-4; unclear D gene. Trimming cost V 4 bases and J 0 bases, with 13 bases left between them. The CDR3 is 16 amino acids. Germline CDR1 is SGHRS and CDR2 is YFSETQ. In DNA form, the CDR3 reads TGCGCCAGCAGCCCGAGGGTGGTTGCAACTAATGAAAAACTGTTTTTT. Encoded protein: CASSPRVVATNEKLFF.

J is TRBJ1-2 and V is TRBV30, with D uncertain. In germline, CDR1 is GTSNPN, CDR2 SVGIG (reference sequence). Deletions cut 0 bases from V and 3 bases from J, with 8 bases between. The CDR3 runs to 13 residues. The CDR3 sequence is CAWSVRQYYGYTF. CDR3 coding DNA: TGTGCCTGGAGTGTACGACAATACTATGGCTACACCTTC.

The gene calls are TRBV6-1 and TRBJ2-7; weak D call: TRBD1 (6 bases). CDR3 length: 14 amino acids. Per the germline V gene, CDR1 is MNHNS and CDR2 is SASEGT. Trimming took 5 bases from V and 0 from J, leaving 11 bases between them. The CDR3 here is CASSWGRSSYEQYF. In nucleotides, the CDR3 is TGTGCCAGCAGTTGGGGGCGGAGCTCCTACGAGCAGTACTTC.

The chain carries TRBV30 and TRBJ2-1; a weak D match, TRBD2 (6 bases). This CDR3 has 15 amino acids. Germline V CDR1 and CDR2: GTSNPN, SVGIG (reference sequence). The V and J ends lost 0 bases and 7 bases respectively, with 16 bases between them. CDR3 sequence (DNA): TGTGCCTGGAGTGTACGGGCGGGGTCGGGGAATGAGCAGTTCTTC. Its translation is CAWSVRAGSGNEQFF.

This clone was recorded only once. The CDR3 sequence: CATSSGASSGGLSGANVLTF. CDR3 DNA: TGTGCCACCAGCTCAGGGGCCTCGAGCGGGGGTTTGTCTGGGGCCAACGTCCTGACTTTC. The J gene is TRBJ2-6, the V gene TRBV15; 8 bases align to TRBD2. The CDR3 totals 20 residues. Germline CDR1 and CDR2: LNHNV and YYDKDF (reference sequence). V was pared by 5 bases and J by 1 base, with 16 bases of the junction left unmatched.

The chain recombines TRBV5-4 with TRBJ2-3; TRBD2 matches 10 bases. Per germline, CDR1 SGHNT and CDR2 YYREEE (reference sequence). V trimming: 1 base; J trimming: 3 bases; junction bases outside the gene matches: 5. CDR3 length equals 16 residues. The CDR3 region has the DNA TGTGCCAGCAGCTTGACTATAGCGGGGGGTACAGATACGCAGTATTTT. Its translation: CASSLTIAGGTDTQYF. Full variable domain (outside the CDR3, taken from reference TRBV5-4 and TRBJ2-3): ETGVTQSPTHLIKTRGQQVTLRCSSQSGHNTVSWYQQALGQGPQFIFQYYREEENGRGNFPPRFSGLQFPNYSSELNVNALELDDSALYLCASSLTIAGGTDTQYFGPGTRLTVL.

This clone was seen a few times. In DNA form, the CDR3 reads TGTGCCAGCAGCTTAGTTGGGGGCGCCGGGGAGCTGTTTTTT. Protein sequence: CASSLVGGAGELFF. The rearrangement uses TRBV11-2 and TRBJ2-2; D perhaps matches TRBD1 (6 bases). The CDR3 consists of 14 residues. The ends were cut back, 1 base at V and 6 bases at J, with 9 bases in the middle. Per the germline V gene, CDR1 is SGHAT and CDR2 is FQNNGV.

This sequence joins TRBV5-1 and TRBJ2-5; 10 positions agree with TRBD1. The DNA end lines up better with TRBJ2-7; the J call may be wrong. The CDR3 covers 14 residues. Per germline, CDR1 SGHRS and CDR2 YFSETQ. This CDR3 reads CASSLAGQGSEQYF. The CDR3 DNA follows: TGCGCCAGCAGCTTGGCGGGACAGGGGTCCGAGCAGTACTTC.

V and J are TRBV7-7 and TRBJ2-2, with 9 bases identical to TRBD1. CDR1 and CDR2 from the germline V gene are SSHAT and FNYEAQ (reference sequence). J gave up 2 bases and V 4 bases, and 2 bases lay outside the gene matches. The CDR3 length is 15 residues. CDR3 residues: CASSSDRGNTGELFF. DNA of the CDR3: TGTGCCAGCAGCTCGGACAGGGGAAACACCGGGGAGCTGTTTTTT. Supplemented by reference TRBV7-7 and TRBJ2-2, the full variable domain reads GAGVSQSPRYKVTKRGQDVTLRCDPISSHATLYWYQQALGQGPEFLTYFNYEAQPDKSGLPSDRFSAERPEGSISTLTIQRTEQRDSAMYRCASSSDRGNTGELFFGEGSRLTVL.

This sequence joins TRBV10-3 and TRBJ2-6, with 8 bases lining up with TRBD1. The J segment lost 1 base and the V segment lost 3 bases, leaving 8 bases of the junction unmatched. The CDR3 totals 18 residues. Per germline, CDR1 ENHRY and CDR2 SYGVKD. CDR3 sequence (DNA): TGTGCCATCAGTGATAGGGACAGGCGTTTATCTGGGGCCAACGTCCTGACTTTC. It specifies CAISDRDRRLSGANVLTF.

This clone has only a few counts. V and J are TRBV30 and TRBJ1-5; D remains ambiguous. The CDR3 runs 13 residues. Trimming took off 5 bases at V and 7 bases at J, with 15 bases between the two ends. Germline loops: CDR1 GTSNPN, CDR2 SVGIG (reference sequence). The CDR3 loop is CAWATAGQQPQHF. For the CDR3, the DNA is TGTGCCTGGGCCACAGCTGGGCAACAGCCCCAGCATTTT.

The chain couples TRBV6-1 to TRBJ1-2; 7 nucleotides align to TRBD1. This CDR3 region has 13 residues. V trimming: 8 bases; J trimming: 4 bases; junction bases outside the gene matches: 7. Germline CDR1 and CDR2: MNHNS and SASEGT. The CDR3 loop reads CASLWTGRYGYTF. CDR3 DNA sequence: TGTGCCAGCTTATGGACAGGCCGCTATGGCTACACCTTC.

The chain links TRBV19 to TRBJ1-1; D is possibly TRBD1 (5 bases). V lost 4 bases and J lost 3, with 21 bases in between. The germline V gene encodes CDR1 LNHDA and CDR2 SQIVND (reference sequence). The CDR3 consists of 17 residues. CDR3 in DNA: TGTGCCAGTAGTACCTTCGGGGAGGGGATGGTCGACACTGAAGCTTTCTTT. It specifies CASSTFGEGMVDTEAFF. Based on the CDR3 plus reference TRBV19 and TRBJ1-1, the full variable domain is DGGITQSPKYLFRKEGQNVTLSCEQNLNHDAMYWYRQDPGQGLRLIYYSQIVNDFQKGDIAEGYSVSREKKESFPLTVTSAQKNPTAFYLCASSTFGEGMVDTEAFFGQGTRLTVV.

V is TRBV6-6 and J is TRBJ2-3; D is possibly TRBD1 (6 bases). V lost 0 bases and J 7 bases, leaving 11 bases between the germline ends. CDR1 and CDR2 (germline): MNHNY, SVGAGI (reference sequence). CDR3 size: 14 residues. Here the CDR3 reads CASSYSDRTNTQYF. CDR3 nucleotides: TGTGCCAGCAGTTACTCCGACAGGACCAATACGCAGTATTTT.

The chain recombines TRBV2 with TRBJ1-2; D remains unclear. The CDR3 extends over 13 amino acids. V lost 7 bases, J lost 8 bases, and 17 bases lay in between. Germline assignment: CDR1 SNHLY and CDR2 FYNNEI. The CDR3 bases are TGTGCCAGCAATCCCGAAGTAGGCGGGGGCTACACCTTC. It yields the protein CASNPEVGGGYTF.

The chain carries TRBV12-5 and TRBJ2-1; 14 bases fit TRBD2. The CDR3 extends over 17 amino acids. Germline V gives CDR1 LGHNT, CDR2 FRNRAP. The V segment lost 4 bases and the J segment 1 base; nucleotides outside the gene matches: 3. CDR3 protein: CASGYRLAGGSYNEQFF. CDR3 DNA: TGTGCTAGTGGTTACCGACTAGCGGGGGGGTCCTACAATGAGCAGTTCTTC.

This chain connects TRBV19 to TRBJ2-7, with D perhaps TRBD1 (5 bases). The CDR3 totals 14 residues. Germline V gene data show CDR1 as LNHDA and CDR2 as SQIVND (reference sequence). Trimming stripped 1 base from V and 2 bases from J, with 9 bases between. The CDR3 reads CASSIGGRAYEQYF. The CDR3 DNA follows: TGTGCCAGTAGTATAGGGGGCAGGGCCTACGAGCAGTACTTC.

This chain links TRBV2 with TRBJ1-5, with D unclear. Germline loops: CDR1 SNHLY, CDR2 FYNNEI. The CDR3 spans 13 residues. Trimming removed 7 bases from V and 2 bases from J, with 9 bases in between. In DNA, the CDR3 is TGTGCCAGCAATCAGATACGCAATCAGCCCCAGCATTTT. Translating it yields CASNQIRNQPQHF.

The J gene is TRBJ1-1, the V gene TRBV27, with D tentatively TRBD1 (6 bases). In germline, CDR1 is MNHEY, CDR2 SMNVEV (reference sequence). The CDR3 runs 14 residues. The ends were cut back, 3 bases at V and 1 base at J, with 9 bases in the middle. CDR3 amino acids: CASSFSGENTEAFF. CDR3 in DNA: TGTGCCAGCAGTTTTTCAGGGGAGAACACTGAAGCTTTCTTT.